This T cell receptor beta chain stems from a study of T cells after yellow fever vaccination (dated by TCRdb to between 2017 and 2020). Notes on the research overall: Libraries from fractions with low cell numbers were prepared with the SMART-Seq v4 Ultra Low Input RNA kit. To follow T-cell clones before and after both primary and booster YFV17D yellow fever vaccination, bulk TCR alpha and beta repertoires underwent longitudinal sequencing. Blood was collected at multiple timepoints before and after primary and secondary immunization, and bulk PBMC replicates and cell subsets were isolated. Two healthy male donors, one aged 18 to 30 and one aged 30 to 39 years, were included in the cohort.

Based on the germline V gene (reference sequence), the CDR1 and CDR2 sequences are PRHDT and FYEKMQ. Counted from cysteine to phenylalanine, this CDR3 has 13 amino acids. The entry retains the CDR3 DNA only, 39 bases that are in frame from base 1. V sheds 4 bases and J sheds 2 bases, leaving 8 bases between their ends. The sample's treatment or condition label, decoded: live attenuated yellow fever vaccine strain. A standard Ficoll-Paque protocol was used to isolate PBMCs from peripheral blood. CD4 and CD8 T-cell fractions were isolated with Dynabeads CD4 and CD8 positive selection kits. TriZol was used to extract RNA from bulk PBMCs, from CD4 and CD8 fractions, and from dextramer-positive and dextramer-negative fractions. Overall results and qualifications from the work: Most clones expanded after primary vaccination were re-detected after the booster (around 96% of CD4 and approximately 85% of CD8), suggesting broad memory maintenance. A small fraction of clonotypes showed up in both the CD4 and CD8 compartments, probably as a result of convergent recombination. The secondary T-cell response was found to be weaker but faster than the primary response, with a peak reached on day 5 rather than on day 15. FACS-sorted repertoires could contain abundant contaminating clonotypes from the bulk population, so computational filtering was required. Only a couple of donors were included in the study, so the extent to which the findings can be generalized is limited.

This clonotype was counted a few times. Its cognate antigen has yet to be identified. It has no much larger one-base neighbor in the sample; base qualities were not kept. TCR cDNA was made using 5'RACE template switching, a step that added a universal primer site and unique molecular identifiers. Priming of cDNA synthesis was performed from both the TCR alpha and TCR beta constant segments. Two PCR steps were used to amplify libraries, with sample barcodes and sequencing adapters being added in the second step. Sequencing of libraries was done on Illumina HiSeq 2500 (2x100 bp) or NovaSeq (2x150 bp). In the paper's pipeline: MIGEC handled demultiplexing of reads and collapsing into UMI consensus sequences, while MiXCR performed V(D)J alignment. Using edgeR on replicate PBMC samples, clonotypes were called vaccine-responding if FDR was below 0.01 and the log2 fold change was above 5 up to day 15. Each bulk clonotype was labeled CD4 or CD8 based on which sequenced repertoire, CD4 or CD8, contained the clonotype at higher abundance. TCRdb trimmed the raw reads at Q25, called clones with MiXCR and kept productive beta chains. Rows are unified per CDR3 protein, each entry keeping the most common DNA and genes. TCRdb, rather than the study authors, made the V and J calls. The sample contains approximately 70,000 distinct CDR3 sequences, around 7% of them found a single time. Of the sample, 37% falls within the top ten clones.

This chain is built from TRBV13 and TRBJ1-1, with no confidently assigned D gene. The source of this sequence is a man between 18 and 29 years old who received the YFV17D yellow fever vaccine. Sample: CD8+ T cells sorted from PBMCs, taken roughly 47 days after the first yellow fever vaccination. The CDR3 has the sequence CASSSSFNTEAFF. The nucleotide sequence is TGTGCCAGCAGCTCCTCATTTAACACTGAAGCTTTCTTT.